These T cell receptor beta chains were read from a single sample in a study of T cells in Graves' hyperthyroidism and ophthalmopathy. TCRdb reprocessed the multiplex PCR reads with MiXCR, giving one entry per CDR3 protein. Here the sample spans about half a million distinct CDR3 sequences, 20% to 25% being singletons. Sequences were obtained from blood. The receptor set was obtained from a man younger than 30 with Graves' hyperthyroidism. Both conserved end residues are part of each CDR3. The order of the fields is V gene, J gene, clone size, D gene, CDR3 DNA, CDR3 protein. A D gene is named only where the DNA matches it firmly. The size of a clone is reported for some rows only, either as once, few or many, or as a class for expanded clones.

V: TRBV28
J: TRBJ1-1
size: many
D: NA
DNA: TGTGCCAGCAGTTTAAGATTACGGGGCATGAACACTGAAGCTTTCTTT
CDR3: CASSLRLRGMNTEAFF

V: TRBV11-2
J: TRBJ1-2
size: many
D: NA
DNA: TGTGCCAGCAGCCTCTACCTGGACAACTATGGCTACACCTTC
CDR3: CASSLYLDNYGYTF

V: TRBV25-1
J: TRBJ1-1
size: many
D: NA
DNA: TGTGCCAGCAGAGACGCTAACACTGAAGCTTTCTTT
CDR3: CASRDANTEAFF

V: TRBV5-1
J: TRBJ2-7
size: NA
D: NA
DNA: TGCGCCAGCAGCTTGGAAGCGGACACATACGAGCAGTACTTC
CDR3: CASSLEADTYEQYF

V: TRBV6-5
J: TRBJ1-2
size: many
D: NA
DNA: TGTGCCAGCAGTTTCCTCCCTCTTAAACAGGGATCTGGCTACACCTTC
CDR3: CASSFLPLKQGSGYTF

V: TRBV6-1
J: TRBJ1-3
size: many
D: TRBD1
DNA: TGTGCCAGCACCACGGGACAGGGAAACACCATATATTTT
CDR3: CASTTGQGNTIYF

V: TRBV2
J: TRBJ1-1
size: few
D: NA
DNA: TGTGCCAGCAGTGACAGGGTAGCGAACACTGAAGCTTTCTTT
CDR3: CASSDRVANTEAFF

V: TRBV12-3/TRBV12-4
J: TRBJ1-5
size: NA
D: TRBD1
DNA: TGTGCCAGCAGCGCGCAGGGGGTGAACAATCAGCCCCAGCATTTT
CDR3: CASSAQGVNNQPQHF

V: TRBV6-5
J: TRBJ1-1
size: few
D: TRBD1
DNA: TGTGCCAGCAGTTCACCCCGACAGGGGAACACTGAAGCTTTCTTT
CDR3: CASSSPRQGNTEAFF

V: TRBV12-3/TRBV12-4
J: TRBJ2-5
size: NA
D: TRBD2
DNA: TGTGCCAGCAGTTTAGGAGTTAGCGGGGGCCCCGGGGAGACCCAGTACTTC
CDR3: CASSLGVSGGPGETQYF

V: TRBV27
J: TRBJ2-2
size: NA
D: NA
DNA: TGTGCCAGCAGTTTACGAGGAGTAGGTGGGGAGCTGTTTTTT
CDR3: CASSLRGVGGELFF

V: TRBV7-8
J: TRBJ1-1
size: many
D: NA
DNA: TGTGCCAGCAGCCAGGGACAAGCCAGACCGAACACTGAAGCTTTCTTT
CDR3: CASSQGQARPNTEAFF

V: TRBV2
J: TRBJ1-2
size: NA
D: NA
DNA: TGTGCTAGCAGAGACAGATACTATGGCTACACCTTC
CDR3: CASRDRYYGYTF

V: TRBV12-3/TRBV12-4
J: TRBJ1-1
size: many
D: NA
DNA: TGTGCCAGCAGTATGTCCGATTCCGTGAACACTGAAGCTTTCTTT
CDR3: CASSMSDSVNTEAFF

V: TRBV6-1
J: TRBJ2-6
size: few
D: NA
DNA: TGTGCCAGCAGTGAACGGGGATCCGGGGCCAACGTCCTGACTTTC
CDR3: CASSERGSGANVLTF

V: TRBV6-5
J: TRBJ1-3
size: NA
D: NA
DNA: TGTGCCAGCAGTTCCTACAGTCTCTCTGGAAACACCATATATTTT
CDR3: CASSSYSLSGNTIYF

V: TRBV19
J: TRBJ1-5
size: many
D: TRBD1
DNA: TGTGCCAGCTCTTCGACAGGGCAGCAGCCCCAGCATTTT
CDR3: CASSSTGQQPQHF